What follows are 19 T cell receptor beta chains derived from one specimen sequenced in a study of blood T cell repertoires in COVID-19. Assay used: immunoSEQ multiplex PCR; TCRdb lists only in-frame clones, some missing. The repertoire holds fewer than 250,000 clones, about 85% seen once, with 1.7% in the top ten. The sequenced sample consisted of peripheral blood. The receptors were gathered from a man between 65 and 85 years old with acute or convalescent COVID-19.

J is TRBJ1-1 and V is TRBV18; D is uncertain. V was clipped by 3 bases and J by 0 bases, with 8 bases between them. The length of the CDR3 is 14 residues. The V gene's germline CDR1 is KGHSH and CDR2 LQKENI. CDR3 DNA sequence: TGTGCCAGCTCACCCACACGAATGAACACTGAAGCTTTCTTT. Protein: CASSPTRMNTEAFF.

The CDR3 DNA reads as TGTGCCAGCAGTGAAGAGGGACAGGGGGCCAGGGAGCAGTACTTC. This sequence encodes CASSEEGQGAREQYF. The V call is TRBV2, the J call TRBJ2-7; TRBD1 matches at 12 bases. Trimming at V came to 1 base and at J to 7 bases, leaving 5 bases not matched to a gene. CDR3 length equals 15 residues. The germline V gene has CDR1 SNHLY and CDR2 FYNNEI.

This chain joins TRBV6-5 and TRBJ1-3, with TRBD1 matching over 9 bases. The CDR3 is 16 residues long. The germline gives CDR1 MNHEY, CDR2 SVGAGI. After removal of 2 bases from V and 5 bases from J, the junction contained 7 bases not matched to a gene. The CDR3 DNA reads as TGTGCCAGCAGTTACGGGGGACAGGGATCAAGAAACACCATATATTTT. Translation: CASSYGGQGSRNTIYF.

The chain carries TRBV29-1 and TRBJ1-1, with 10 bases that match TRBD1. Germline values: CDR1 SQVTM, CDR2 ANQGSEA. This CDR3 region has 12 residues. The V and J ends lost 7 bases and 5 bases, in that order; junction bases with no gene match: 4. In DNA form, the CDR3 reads TGCAGCGCGGGACAGGGGCGGACTGAAGCTTTCTTT. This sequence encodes CSAGQGRTEAFF.

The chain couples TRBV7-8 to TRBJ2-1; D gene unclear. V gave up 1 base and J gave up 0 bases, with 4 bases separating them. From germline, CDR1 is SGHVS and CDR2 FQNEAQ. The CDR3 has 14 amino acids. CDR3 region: CASSLGYSYNEQFF. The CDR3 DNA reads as TGTGCCAGCAGCTTAGGCTACTCCTACAATGAGCAGTTCTTC.

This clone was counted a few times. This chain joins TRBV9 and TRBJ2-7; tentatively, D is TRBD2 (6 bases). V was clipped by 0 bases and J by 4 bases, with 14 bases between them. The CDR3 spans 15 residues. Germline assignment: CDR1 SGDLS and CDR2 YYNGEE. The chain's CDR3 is CASSVGGDAKYEQYF. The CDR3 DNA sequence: TGTGCCAGCAGCGTAGGGGGGGACGCCAAATACGAGCAGTACTTC.

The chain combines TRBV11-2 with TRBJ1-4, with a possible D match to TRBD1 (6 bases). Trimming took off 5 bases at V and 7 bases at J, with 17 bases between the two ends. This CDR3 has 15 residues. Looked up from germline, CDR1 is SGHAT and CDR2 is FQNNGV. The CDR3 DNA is TGTGCCAGCAGCCCTAGCGGGGGGCTGTTTGAAAAACTGTTTTTT. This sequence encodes CASSPSGGLFEKLFF.

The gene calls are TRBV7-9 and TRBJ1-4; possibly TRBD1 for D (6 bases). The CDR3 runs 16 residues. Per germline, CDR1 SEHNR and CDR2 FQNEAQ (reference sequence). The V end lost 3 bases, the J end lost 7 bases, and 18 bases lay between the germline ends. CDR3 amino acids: CASSFSSTGAIEKLFF. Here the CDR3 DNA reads TGTGCCAGCAGCTTCTCCTCGACAGGCGCTATTGAAAAACTGTTTTTT.

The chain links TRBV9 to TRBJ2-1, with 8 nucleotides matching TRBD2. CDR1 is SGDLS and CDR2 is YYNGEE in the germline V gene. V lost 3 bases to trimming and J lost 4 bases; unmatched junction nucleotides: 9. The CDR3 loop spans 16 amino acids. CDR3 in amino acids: CASSEWRRGVYNEQFF. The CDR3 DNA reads TGTGCCAGCAGCGAGTGGCGGCGGGGGGTGTACAATGAGCAGTTCTTC.

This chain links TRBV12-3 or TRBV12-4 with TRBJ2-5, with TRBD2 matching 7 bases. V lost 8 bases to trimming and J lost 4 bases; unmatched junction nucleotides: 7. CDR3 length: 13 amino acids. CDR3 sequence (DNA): TGTGCCAGCCGGACTAGTTTACCAGAGACCCAGTACTTC. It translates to CASRTSLPETQYF.

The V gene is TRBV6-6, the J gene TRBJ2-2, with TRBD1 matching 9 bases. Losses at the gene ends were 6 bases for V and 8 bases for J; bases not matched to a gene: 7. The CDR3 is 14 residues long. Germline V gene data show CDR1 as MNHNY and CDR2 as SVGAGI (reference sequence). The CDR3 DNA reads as TGTGCCAGCAGGGAAACAGGGGGCATGGGGGAGCTGTTTTTT. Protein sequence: CASRETGGMGELFF.

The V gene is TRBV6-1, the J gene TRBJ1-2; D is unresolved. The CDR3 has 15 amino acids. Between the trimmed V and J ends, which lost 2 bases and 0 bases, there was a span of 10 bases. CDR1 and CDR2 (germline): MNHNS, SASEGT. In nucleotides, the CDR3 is TGTGCCAGCAGTGAATCTGCAACTTCTAACTATGGCTACACCTTC. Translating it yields CASSESATSNYGYTF.

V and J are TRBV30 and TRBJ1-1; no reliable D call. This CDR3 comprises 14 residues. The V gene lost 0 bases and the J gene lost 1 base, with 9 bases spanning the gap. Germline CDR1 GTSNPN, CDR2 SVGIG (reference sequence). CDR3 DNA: TGTGCCTGGAGTGTACTAAGAAAGAACACTGAAGCTTTCTTT. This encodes CAWSVLRKNTEAFF.

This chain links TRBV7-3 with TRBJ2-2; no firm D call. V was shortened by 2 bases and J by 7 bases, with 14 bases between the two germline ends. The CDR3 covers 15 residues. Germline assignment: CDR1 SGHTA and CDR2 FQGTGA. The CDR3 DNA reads TGTGCCAGCAGCTTATTAGGTGCGCGGAACGGGGAGCTGTTTTTT. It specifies CASSLLGARNGELFF. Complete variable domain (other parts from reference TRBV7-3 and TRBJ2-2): GAGVSQTPSNKVTEKGKYVELRCDPISGHTALYWYRQSLGQGPEFLIYFQGTGAADDSGLPNDRFFAVRPEGSVSTLKIQRTERGDSAVYLCASSLLGARNGELFFGEGSRLTVL.

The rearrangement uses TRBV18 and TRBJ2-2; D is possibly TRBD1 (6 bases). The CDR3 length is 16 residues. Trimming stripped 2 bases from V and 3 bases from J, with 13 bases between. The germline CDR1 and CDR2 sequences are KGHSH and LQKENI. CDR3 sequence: CASSPIGQKHTGELFF. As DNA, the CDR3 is TGTGCCAGCTCACCAATCGGACAGAAACACACCGGGGAGCTGTTTTTT.

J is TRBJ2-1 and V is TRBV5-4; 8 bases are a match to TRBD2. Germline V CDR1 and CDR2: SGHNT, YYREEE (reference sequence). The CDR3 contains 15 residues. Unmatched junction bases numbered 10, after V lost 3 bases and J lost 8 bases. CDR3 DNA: TGTGCCAGCAGCTGGGGGACTAGTAGCGACGATGAGCAGTTCTTC. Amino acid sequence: CASSWGTSSDDEQFF.

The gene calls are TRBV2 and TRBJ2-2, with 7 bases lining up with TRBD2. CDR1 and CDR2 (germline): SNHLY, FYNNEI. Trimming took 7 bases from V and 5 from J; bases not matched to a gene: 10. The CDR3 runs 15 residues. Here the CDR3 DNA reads TGTGCCAGCAACGGGGGAGGGCCCGGTACCGGGGAGCTGTTTTTT. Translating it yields CASNGGGPGTGELFF.

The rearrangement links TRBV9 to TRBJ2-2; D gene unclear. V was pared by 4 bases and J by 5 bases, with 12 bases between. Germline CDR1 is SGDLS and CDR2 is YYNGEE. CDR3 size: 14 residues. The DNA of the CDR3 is TGTGCCAGCAGCCCCAGACATCAGACCGGGGAGCTGTTTTTT. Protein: CASSPRHQTGELFF.

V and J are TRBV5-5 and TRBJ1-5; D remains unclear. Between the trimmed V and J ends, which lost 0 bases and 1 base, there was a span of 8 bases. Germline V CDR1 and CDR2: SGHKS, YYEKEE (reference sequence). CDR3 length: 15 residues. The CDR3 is CASSLDTGSNQPQHF. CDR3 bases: TGTGCCAGCAGCTTGGACACGGGAAGCAATCAGCCCCAGCATTTT.